What follows are 12 T cell receptor beta chains derived from one specimen sequenced in a study of shared clonotypes between healthy human individuals. TCRdb keeps only in-frame clones here, not all; method: immunoSEQ multiplex PCR. This sample has over a million clones; 98% occur once, and the top ten carry approximately 0.38%. Source material: naive CD4+ T cells sorted from blood. Subset defined: CD45RA+ positively selected. All receptors come from a man aged 25-40 years in good health.

The V call is TRBV5-1, the J call TRBJ2-3; possibly TRBD1 for D (6 bases). CDR3 length equals 17 residues. Germline values: CDR1 SGHRS, CDR2 YFSETQ. V lost 2 bases and J lost 0, with 16 bases in between. The CDR3 sequence is CASSLRALQGSTDTQYF. CDR3 in DNA: TGCGCCAGCAGCTTAAGGGCCCTACAGGGTAGCACAGATACGCAGTATTTT.

This clone was counted a single time. The chain links TRBV7-2 to TRBJ2-7, with 8 nucleotides matching TRBD2. The CDR3 has 17 amino acids. Germline CDR1 reads SGHTA; CDR2 reads FQGNSA. V was pared by 4 bases and J by 3 bases, with 14 bases of the junction left unmatched. The DNA of the CDR3 is TGTGCCAGCAGCTCACCGGGACTAGGTGTGATGGGCTACGAGCAGTACTTC. Residues: CASSSPGLGVMGYEQYF. Full variable domain (missing parts from reference TRBV7-2 and TRBJ2-7): GAGVSQSPSNKVTEKGKDVELRCDPISGHTALYWYRQSLGQGLEFLIYFQGNSAPDKSGLPSDRFSAERTGGSVSTLTIQRTQQEDSAVYLCASSSPGLGVMGYEQYFGPGTRLTVT.

This chain links TRBV11-2 with TRBJ2-1, with a weak D call TRBD1 (6 bases). The CDR3 contains 16 residues. Per germline, CDR1 SGHAT and CDR2 FQNNGV. The V gene lost 5 bases and the J gene lost 2 bases, with 16 bases spanning the gap. The CDR3 loop reads CASSLGRGLTYNEQFF. CDR3 DNA sequence: TGTGCCAGCAGCCTAGGAAGGGGGTTGACCTACAATGAGCAGTTCTTC.

Turning to this clone: In the same sample, other DNA sequences code for this CDR3. DNA for the CDR3: TGTGCCAGCAGTTCCACCGGCGGCTACGAGCAGTACTTC. Its translation is CASSSTGGYEQYF. The rearrangement links TRBV7-2 to TRBJ2-7; D remains ambiguous. The CDR3 extends over 13 amino acids. Looked up from germline, CDR1 is SGHTA and CDR2 is FQGNSA. The V gene lost 6 bases and the J gene lost 3 bases, with 12 bases spanning the gap.

CDR3 sequence: CASSLKSTDEKLFF. The CDR3 DNA sequence: TGTGCCAGCAGCTTGAAGTCGACAGATGAAAAACTGTTTTTT. The genes are TRBV5-5 and TRBJ1-4, with D perhaps TRBD1 (5 bases). Trimming pared 1 base from V and 6 bases from J, leaving 10 bases between. Germline-derived CDR1 and CDR2 are SGHKS and YYEKEE (reference sequence). This CDR3 is 14 amino acids long. Full variable domain (rest looked up from reference TRBV5-5 and TRBJ1-4): DAGVTQSPTHLIKTRGQQVTLRCSPISGHKSVSWYQQVLGQGPQFIFQYYEKEERGRGNFPDRFSARQFPNYSSELNVNALLLGDSALYLCASSLKSTDEKLFFGSGTQLSVL.

This chain joins TRBV21-1 and TRBJ2-7; the table's D call of TRBD2 was not tested on the DNA. TRBV21-1 is marked as a pseudogene. This CDR3 has 21 residues. CDR3 sequence (DNA): TGTGCCAGCAGCAGAGGGACTAGCGGGCTCCAAAAACAAAGGTTGGCCTACGAGCAGTACTTC. Translated: CASSRGTSGLQKQRLAYEQYF.

V gene TRBV6-5 combines with J gene TRBJ2-7; D not resolved. V was pared by 5 bases and J by 3 bases, with 14 bases between. In germline, CDR1 is MNHEY, CDR2 SVGAGI. CDR3 length equals 14 residues. CDR3 sequence reads: CASSQHPKDYEQYF. Here the CDR3 DNA reads TGTGCCAGCAGTCAACACCCGAAGGACTACGAGCAGTACTTC.

For this clone: Other DNA sequences in the sample encode the same CDR3. The chain recombines TRBV6-1 with TRBJ2-3, with D uncertain. Looked up from germline, CDR1 is MNHNS and CDR2 is SASEGT. V dropped 8 bases and J dropped 2 bases, with 8 bases sitting between them. The CDR3 has 12 residues. This CDR3 reads CASSVSTDTQYF. CDR3 DNA sequence: TGTGCCAGCTCGGTCTCCACAGATACGCAGTATTTT.

This chain joins TRBV7-9 and TRBJ1-1, with 8 bases aligning to TRBD1. This CDR3 comprises 16 residues. Germline V gives CDR1 SEHNR, CDR2 FQNEAQ (reference sequence). The J segment lost 3 bases and the V segment lost 1 base, leaving 7 bases of the junction unmatched. In nucleotides, the CDR3 is TGTGCCAGCAGCTTAGGGGTGTCGACAGGGGACACTGAAGCTTTCTTT. It encodes CASSLGVSTGDTEAFF.

The chain carries TRBV27 and TRBJ2-7; 7 bases align to TRBD2. V shed 3 bases and J 2 bases; nucleotides not matched to a gene: 7. The CDR3 spans 15 residues. Per germline, CDR1 MNHEY and CDR2 SMNVEV (reference sequence). The CDR3 loop is CASSFSGPSTYEQYF. CDR3 DNA sequence: TGTGCCAGCAGTTTTAGCGGGCCTTCAACCTACGAGCAGTACTTC.

The rearrangement uses TRBV27 and TRBJ2-7, with D perhaps matching TRBD1 (7 bases). From germline, CDR1 is MNHEY and CDR2 SMNVEV (reference sequence). The CDR3 sequence is 14 residues long. Trimming stripped 10 bases from V and 4 bases from J, with 20 bases between. The CDR3 region has the DNA TGTGCCACCCCCAGGGGGGCCCTTGTTTACGAGCAGTACTTC. Translation gives CATPRGALVYEQYF.

This clone was seen a single time. The identical CDR3 is also encoded by other nucleotide sequences in the sample. V usage is TRBV7-2 and J usage is TRBJ2-3, with no clear D. Between the trimmed V and J ends, which lost 8 bases and 2 bases, there was a span of 5 bases. Germline V gene sequence: CDR1 SGHTA, CDR2 FQGNSA. This CDR3 has 11 residues. In DNA, the CDR3 is TGTGCCAGCGGCCACACAGATACGCAGTATTTT. Its protein product is CASGHTDTQYF.